This entry lists 27 T cell receptor beta chains sequenced from one sample in a study of tumor-infiltrating lymphocytes in primary liver carcinoma (dated by TCRdb to 2017 to 2019). Without any cell sorting, total RNA and DNA were extracted together from around 20-30 mg of bulk tissue using the AllPrep DNA/RNA mini kit. Sequencing instrument: Illumina HiSeq 2500. A constant-region primer and ProtoScript II reverse transcriptase were used to reverse-transcribe TCRbeta-specific cDNA from approximately 450 ng total RNA. The TCRbeta libraries were prepared through three rounds of nested multiplex PCR following a slightly modified ARM-PCR procedure. Each of the first two PCR rounds ran for around 9 cycles and used multiplex TRBV1-TRBV30 forward primers together with a Cbeta reverse primer. TCRdb ran its own pipeline on the public reads, namely fastp trimming at Q25 and MiXCR clone calling, and kept in-frame beta chains. Rows are unified per CDR3 protein, each entry keeping the most common DNA and genes. The sample contains 100,000 to 150,000 distinct CDR3 sequences, around 62% of them found a single time. About a tenth of the sample is taken by the ten largest.

Material for sequencing was liver tumor tissue from sampling region 1. In the paper's terms, the cell subset or site label means: tumor region T1, superior pole. The receptors originated from a woman aged 55-70 years with primary liver carcinoma and hepatitis B virus infection.

Worth noting for this clonotype: This clone may be a read error of a much larger clone one base away. This chain connects TRBV29-1 to TRBJ2-5, with 10 bases that match TRBD2. Unmatched junction bases numbered 10, after V lost 2 bases and J lost 4 bases. The CDR3 loop spans 16 amino acids. Germline V gene sequence: CDR1 SQVTM, CDR2 ANQGSEA. CDR3 DNA: TGCAGCGTTGAAAGCCGGGGACTAGCGAGAGTAGAGACCCAGTACTTC. This translates into CSVESRGLARVETQYF.

Details on this clonotype: A much bigger clone sits one base away, suggesting this may be a read error. This rearrangement joins TRBV6-5 to TRBJ1-1; the match to TRBD1 covers 8 bases. The CDR3 covers 14 residues. Germline values: CDR1 MNHEY, CDR2 SVGAGI. V lost 7 bases and J lost 0; bases outside the gene matches: 4. The CDR3 region has the DNA TGTGCCAGCAATCTGGACAGGGTGAACACTGAAGCTTTCTTT. It yields the protein CASNLDRVNTEAFF.

The chain is built from TRBV5-4 and TRBJ2-3, with D possibly called TRBD1 or TRBD2 (5 bases each). This CDR3 is built from 16 residues. The germline gives CDR1 SGHNT, CDR2 YYREEE (reference sequence). Trimming stripped 3 bases from V and 4 bases from J, with 18 bases between. CDR3 nucleotides: TGTGCCAGCAGCTCCCGGGACGAGCATAGCTCAGATACGCAGTATTTT. It encodes CASSSRDEHSSDTQYF.

In its sample, this clonotype was seen a few times. The CDR3 reads CASSLTGPYGYTF. CDR3 in DNA: TGTGCCAGCAGTTTAACGGGACCGTATGGCTACACCTTC. V usage is TRBV28 and J usage is TRBJ1-2, with D perhaps matching TRBD1 (5 bases). This CDR3 is 13 amino acids long. The germline V and J ends were trimmed by 2 bases and 5 bases, with 9 bases remaining between them. The germline V gene has CDR1 MDHEN and CDR2 SYDVKM.

This rearrangement joins TRBV29-1 to TRBJ2-5, with D tentatively TRBD2 (6 bases). Germline CDR1 reads SQVTM; CDR2 reads ANQGSEA. This CDR3 comprises 14 residues. In nucleotides, the CDR3 is TGCAGTGCAGCGGTAGGGCTAGAGGGAGGGACCCAGTACTTC. This codes for CSAAVGLEGGTQYF.

In the case of this clonotype: Mismatch with germline at one junction end may stem from a read error. The rearrangement joins TRBV6-1 to TRBJ2-1, with TRBD2 matching over 9 bases. The CDR3 has 16 residues. Germline CDR1 reads MNHNS; CDR2 reads SASEGT. In DNA, the CDR3 is TGTGCCAACAGGGGACAGACTAGCGGCTCCTACAATAAGCAGTTCTTC. This gives the protein CANRGQTSGSYNKQFF.

V is TRBV13 and J is TRBJ1-2; possible D gene TRBD1, 6 bases. The CDR3 runs 15 residues. Trimming stripped 11 bases from V and 4 bases from J, with 23 bases between. Germline V gene sequence: CDR1 PRHDT, CDR2 FYEKMQ (reference sequence). CDR3 amino acids: CACGLGLGQFYGYTF. CDR3 nucleotide sequence: TGTGCCTGCGGGTTGGGATTAGGACAGTTCTATGGCTACACCTTC.

Worth noting for this clonotype: A much more abundant neighbour one base away suggests this may be a read error. The CDR3 sequence is CASSPRGEISYNEQFF. The CDR3 DNA reads as TGCGCCAGCAGCCCCCGCGGCGAGATCTCCTACAATGAGCAGTTCTTC. V is TRBV4-1 and J is TRBJ2-1; D not resolved. In germline, CDR1 is MGHRA, CDR2 YSYEKL. The CDR3 covers 16 residues. Trimming took off 4 bases at V and 0 bases at J, with 13 bases between the two ends.

As for this clonotype: Since the CDR3 does not end with the conserved phenylalanine or tryptophan, this likely comes from a read error. V and J are TRBV4-1 and TRBJ2-3; tentative D call: TRBD1 (5 bases). The CDR3 covers 15 residues. V gave up 4 bases and J gave up 5 bases, with 16 bases separating them. Germline V gene lookup returns CDR1 MGHRA and CDR2 YSYEKL. In DNA form, the CDR3 reads TGCGCCAGCAGCCCTCGCGACATGGGGCAAGATACGCAGTATTCT. It encodes CASSPRDMGQDTQYS.

As regards this clonotype: A junction boundary mismatches the germline segment, possibly from a read error. This chain links TRBV28 with TRBJ2-5; unclear D gene. The length of the CDR3 is 14 residues. The germline CDR1 and CDR2 sequences are MDHEN and SYDVKM. The CDR3 region has the DNA TGTGCCAGCAGCCTTCGATCGAGGTTAGAGACCCGGTACTTC. Residues: CASSLRSRLETRYF.

This clonotype was recorded at least ten times. This may stem from a read error, because a much larger clone lies one nucleotide away. The chain couples TRBV11-2 to TRBJ2-5; D possibly uses TRBD1 or TRBD2 (5 bases each). Germline V gene lookup returns CDR1 SGHAT and CDR2 FQNNGV. This CDR3 contains 13 residues. Trimming pared 5 bases from V and 1 base from J, leaving 8 bases between. The CDR3 bases are TGTGCCAGCAGCCGGGACGCCCAAGAGACCCAGTACTTC. Translation: CASSRDAQETQYF. Variable domain in full (rest from reference TRBV11-2 and TRBJ2-5): EAGVAQSPRYKIIEKRQSVAFWCNPISGHATLYWYQQILGQGPKLLIQFQNNGVVDDSQLPKDRFSAERLKGVDSTLKIQPAKLEDSAVYLCASSRDAQETQYFGPGTRLLVL.

This chain joins TRBV29-1 and TRBJ2-3; tentatively, D is TRBD1 (7 bases). V lost 7 bases to trimming and J lost 6 bases, with 20 bases between them. From germline, CDR1 is SQVTM and CDR2 ANQGSEA. This CDR3 region has 14 residues. CDR3 protein: CSAAGTELADTQYF. In DNA, the CDR3 is TGCAGCGCTGCGGGGACAGAGCTGGCGGATACGCAGTATTTT.

This rearrangement joins TRBV6-5 to TRBJ1-6; possible D gene TRBD1, 6 bases. Per the germline V gene, CDR1 is MNHEY and CDR2 is SVGAGI. V shed 5 bases and J shed 10 bases, with 21 bases lying between them. The CDR3 spans 16 residues. The CDR3 coding sequence is TGTGCCAGCAGTAGGGGGGGGGGCGCGGGGAGATCACCCCTCCACTTT. Translated: CASSRGGGAGRSPLHF.

Comment on this clonotype: Since the CDR3 does not end with the conserved phenylalanine or tryptophan, this likely comes from a read error. The CDR3 DNA reads TGTGCCAGCAGCCAAGAATACGGACGGAACACTGAAGCTTTCTCT. It is translated as CASSQEYGRNTEAFS. The V call is TRBV14, the J call TRBJ1-1; D is unclear. The germline V and J ends were trimmed by 0 bases and 1 base, with 9 bases remaining between them. This CDR3 is 15 amino acids long. CDR1 is SGHDN, CDR2 FVKESK, per germline.

This clonotype was observed at least ten times. The CDR3 DNA is TGTGCCAGCAGCCAAGTGATGAGTGGAACTGAAGCTTTCTTT. This codes for CASSQVMSGTEAFF. This rearrangement joins TRBV4-2 to TRBJ1-1; D unclear. The CDR3 runs to 14 residues. The V gene lost 1 base and the J gene lost 5 bases, with 11 bases spanning the gap. The germline V gene has CDR1 LGHNA and CDR2 YNFKEQ.

The chain employs TRBV11-2 and TRBJ2-6; D may be TRBD1 (6 bases). Germline lookup yields CDR1 SGHAT and CDR2 FQNNGV. The V gene lost 6 bases and the J gene lost 8 bases, with 17 bases spanning the gap. The CDR3 extends over 15 amino acids. Here the CDR3 reads CASSFGGAGTNVLTF. CDR3 nucleotides: TGTGCCAGCAGTTTTGGGGGCGCAGGGACCAACGTCCTGACTTTC.

The genes are TRBV7-8 and TRBJ1-5, with 7 bases lining up with TRBD1. With 0 bases clipped from V and 5 bases from J, the junction kept 7 bases outside the gene matches. The CDR3 contains 16 residues. Germline V gene lookup returns CDR1 SGHVS and CDR2 FQNEAQ. CDR3 in amino acids: CASSLAYRGGYQPQHF. The CDR3 nucleotides are TGTGCCAGCAGCTTAGCGTACAGGGGAGGCTATCAGCCCCAGCATTTT.

Details on this clonotype: At one boundary the junction diverges from the germline segment, which might be a read error. This chain connects TRBV12-3 or TRBV12-4 to TRBJ2-1, with D possibly TRBD2 on 7 matching bases. The CDR3 totals 15 residues. CDR3 bases: TGTGCCGGCAAAGGGGGGGGGCAGAAGTACAATGGGCAGTTCTTC. This encodes CAGKGGGQKYNGQFF.

The genes are TRBV5-6 and TRBJ2-3; D is unresolved. The V end lost 6 bases, the J end lost 14 bases, and 16 bases lay between the germline ends. The CDR3 length is 11 residues. Germline CDR1 and CDR2: SGHDT and YYEEEE. CDR3 DNA sequence: TGTGCCAGCACCATAACGGGTCTGTGGTATTTT. Its protein is CASTITGLWYF.

Points on this clonotype: At one end, the junction sequence differs from germline, possibly due to a read error. The chain uses TRBV12-3 or TRBV12-4 and TRBJ2-3; tentatively, D is TRBD2 (6 bases). This CDR3 comprises 15 residues. The CDR3 is CVSSLDFGSTDTQYF. The CDR3 DNA follows: TGTGTCAGCAGTTTAGATTTCGGGAGCACGGATACGCAGTATTTT.

In its sample, this clonotype was seen a few times. This chain joins TRBV28 and TRBJ1-5; D uncertain. The CDR3 has 14 residues. V lost 5 bases, J lost 2 bases, and 10 bases lay in between. CDR1 and CDR2 (germline): MDHEN, SYDVKM. In DNA, the CDR3 is TGTGCCAGCAGTCCTCTACAGCGCAATCAGCCCCAGCATTTT. Its translation is CASSPLQRNQPQHF.

This clonotype showed up many times. The J gene is TRBJ2-5, the V gene TRBV30; D is undetermined. CDR1 and CDR2 from the germline V gene are GTSNPN and SVGIG (reference sequence). Trimming pared 2 bases from V and 2 bases from J, leaving 3 bases between. The CDR3 has 11 residues. CDR3 in DNA: TGTGCCTGGAGTCCTCAAGAGACCCAGTACTTC. Amino acid sequence: CAWSPQETQYF. Combining the CDR3 with reference TRBV30 and TRBJ2-5 gives the whole variable domain SQTIHQWPATLVQPVGSPLSLECTVEGTSNPNLYWYRQAAGRGLQLLFYSVGIGQISSEVPQNLSASRPQDRQFILSSKKLLLSDSGFYLCAWSPQETQYFGPGTRLLVL.

This clonotype was detected only a few times. This rearrangement joins TRBV6-4 to TRBJ1-6; TRBD1 matches 8 bases. This CDR3 spans 17 amino acids. V lost 4 bases and J lost 9; bases outside the gene matches: 14. Germline V gene data show CDR1 as MRHNA and CDR2 as SNTAGT. CDR3 sequence reads: CASSVPLPQQGVSPLHF. CDR3 nucleotide sequence: TGTGCCAGCAGTGTCCCACTCCCGCAACAGGGGGTTTCACCCCTCCACTTT.

This chain connects TRBV20-1 to TRBJ2-7, with D tentatively TRBD1 (6 bases). The germline CDR1 and CDR2 sequences are DFQATT and SNEGSKA (reference sequence). The CDR3 covers 15 residues. V lost 1 base to trimming and J lost 2 bases, with 15 bases between them. CDR3 DNA sequence: TGCAGTGCTAGAGGGACAGCGCTTGGCGCCTACGAGCAGTACTTC. The encoded protein is CSARGTALGAYEQYF.

About this clonotype: Possible read error: a much larger clone is one base away. The CDR3 loop reads CTSSLTGVPFSSGNTIYF. The CDR3 DNA reads TGTACCAGCAGCCTGACAGGGGTCCCCTTTAGCTCTGGAAACACCATATATTTT. The rearrangement uses TRBV6-5 and TRBJ1-3, with TRBD1 matching 8 bases. The CDR3 length is 18 residues. The germline V gene has CDR1 MNHEY and CDR2 SVGAGI.

A note on this clonotype: A much larger clonotype is one base distant, so this may be a read error. V usage is TRBV5-1 and J usage is TRBJ1-2; D call uncertain. The germline V gene has CDR1 SGHRS and CDR2 YFSETQ. The CDR3 has 14 amino acids. The CDR3 DNA is TGCGCCGGCAGCCCGGATGCACAGAACTATGGCTACACCTTC. Translating it yields CAGSPDAQNYGYTF.

This clonotype was picked up a small number of times. No conserved phenylalanine or tryptophan is present at the end of the CDR3, so a read error is the likely explanation. This chain links TRBV6-5 with TRBJ2-1; TRBD2 agrees at 8 bases. CDR1 and CDR2 (germline): MNHEY, SVGAGI. This CDR3 has 14 residues. With V trimmed by 6 bases and J by 7 bases, 8 bases remained unmatched. As DNA, the CDR3 is TGTGCCAGCAGAAGAGGACTAGCAGAGAATGAGCAGTTCTCC. Its protein is CASRRGLAENEQFS.